The TCR beta chain described here comes from a study of T cell changes during pregnancy in multiple sclerosis. Germline V lookup: CDR1 PRHDT, CDR2 FYEKMQ (reference sequence). CDR3 length: 14 amino acids. J gave up 8 bases and V 6 bases, and 9 bases lay outside the gene matches. Produced via immunoSEQ multiplex PCR; TCRdb's table is partial and in-frame only. Among more than 8,000 clones listed, approximately 90% were seen once. The sequenced sample was CD8+ T cells from peripheral blood mononuclear cells, obtained in the first trimester of pregnancy. The TCR comes from a female donor in good health, enrolled as a control in a pregnancy study. The rearrangement joins TRBV13 to TRBJ1-4; 7 bases align to TRBD1. This chain's CDR3 is CASRAKGAGEKLFF. CDR3 in DNA: TGTGCCAGCAGGGCCAAGGGGGCGGGCGAAAAACTGTTTTTT.